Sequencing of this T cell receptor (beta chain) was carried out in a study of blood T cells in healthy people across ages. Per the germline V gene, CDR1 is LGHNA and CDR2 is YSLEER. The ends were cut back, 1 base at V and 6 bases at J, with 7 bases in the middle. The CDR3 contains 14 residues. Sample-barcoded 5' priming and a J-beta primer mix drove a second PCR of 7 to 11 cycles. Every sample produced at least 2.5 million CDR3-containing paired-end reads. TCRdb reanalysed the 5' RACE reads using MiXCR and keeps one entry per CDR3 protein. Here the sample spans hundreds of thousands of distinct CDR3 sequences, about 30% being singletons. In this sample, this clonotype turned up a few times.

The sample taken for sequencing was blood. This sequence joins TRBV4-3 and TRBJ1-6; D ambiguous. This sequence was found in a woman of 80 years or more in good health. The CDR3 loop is CASSQGKLNSPLHF. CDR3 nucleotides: TGCGCCAGCAGCCAAGGAAAACTTAATTCACCCCTCCACTTT.